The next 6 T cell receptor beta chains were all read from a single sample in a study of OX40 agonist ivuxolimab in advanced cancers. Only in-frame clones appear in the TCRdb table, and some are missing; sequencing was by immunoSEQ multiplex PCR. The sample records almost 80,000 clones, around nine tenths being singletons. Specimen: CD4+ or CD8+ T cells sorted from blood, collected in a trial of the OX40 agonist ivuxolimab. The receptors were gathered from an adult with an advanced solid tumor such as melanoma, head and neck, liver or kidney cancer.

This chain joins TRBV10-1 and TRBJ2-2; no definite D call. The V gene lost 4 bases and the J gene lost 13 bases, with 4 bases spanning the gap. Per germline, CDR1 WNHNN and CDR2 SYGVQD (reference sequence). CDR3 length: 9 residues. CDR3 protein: CASSGWLFF. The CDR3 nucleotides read TGCGCCAGCAGTGGATGGCTGTTTTTT.

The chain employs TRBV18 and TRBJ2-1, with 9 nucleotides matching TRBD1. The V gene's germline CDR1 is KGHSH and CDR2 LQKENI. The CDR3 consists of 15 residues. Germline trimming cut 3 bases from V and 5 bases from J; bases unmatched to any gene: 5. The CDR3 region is CASSPGQGKHNEQFF. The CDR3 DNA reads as TGTGCCAGCTCACCGGGACAGGGTAAGCACAATGAGCAGTTCTTC.

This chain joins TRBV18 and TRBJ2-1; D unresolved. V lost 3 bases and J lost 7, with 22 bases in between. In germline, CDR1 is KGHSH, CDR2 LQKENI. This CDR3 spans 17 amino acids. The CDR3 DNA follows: TGTGCCAGCTCACCTGGTCTCGGGCCCCCCTCGCGGAATGAGCAGTTCTTC. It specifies CASSPGLGPPSRNEQFF. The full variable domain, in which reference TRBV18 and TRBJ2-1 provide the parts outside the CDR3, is NAGVMQNPRHLVRRRGQEARLRCSPMKGHSHVYWYRQLPEEGLKFMVYLQKENIIDESGMPKERFSAEFPKEGPSILRIQQVVRGDSAAYFCASSPGLGPPSRNEQFFGPGTRLTVL.

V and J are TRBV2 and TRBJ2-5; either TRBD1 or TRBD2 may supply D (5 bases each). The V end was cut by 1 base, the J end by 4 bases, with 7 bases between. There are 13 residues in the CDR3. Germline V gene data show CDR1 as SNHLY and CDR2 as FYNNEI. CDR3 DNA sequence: TGTGCCAGCAGTGAAGGAGGGGTAGAGACCCAGTACTTC. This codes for CASSEGGVETQYF. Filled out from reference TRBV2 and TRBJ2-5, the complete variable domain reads EPEVTQTPSHQVTQMGQEVILRCVPISNHLYFYWYRQILGQKVEFLVSFYNNEISEKSEIFDDQFSVERPDGSNFTLKIRSTKLEDSAMYFCASSEGGVETQYFGPGTRLLVL.

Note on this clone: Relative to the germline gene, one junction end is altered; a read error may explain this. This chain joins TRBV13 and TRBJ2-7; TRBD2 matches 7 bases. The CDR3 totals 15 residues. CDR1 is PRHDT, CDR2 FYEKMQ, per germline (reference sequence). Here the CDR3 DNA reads TGTGCCAGCAGCTTATCTCGAGCGGGATCCTCGGTAGTTTTCTTC. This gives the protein CASSLSRAGSSVVFF. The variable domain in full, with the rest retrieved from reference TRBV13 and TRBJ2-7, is AAGVIQSPRHLIKEKRETATLKCYPIPRHDTVYWYQQGPGQDPQFLISFYEKMQSDKGSIPDRFSAQQFSDYHSELNMSSLELGDSALYFCASSLSRAGSSVVFFGPGTRLTVT.

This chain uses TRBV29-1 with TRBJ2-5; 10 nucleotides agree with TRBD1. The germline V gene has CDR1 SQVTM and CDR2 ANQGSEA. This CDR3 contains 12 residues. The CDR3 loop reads CRIGTGEETQYF. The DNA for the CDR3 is TGCAGGATCGGGACAGGGGAAGAGACCCAGTACTTC.